The rows below give T cell receptor beta chains drawn from one sample of a study of blood T cell repertoires in COVID-19. This table comes from immunoSEQ multiplex PCR, and its TCRdb copy is limited to in-frame clones, with some not included. This repertoire shows approximately 490,000 clones, around 90% found once; its top ten account for 0.7%. Sequencing used PBMCs or T cells enriched from blood (not recorded which). Receptors originate from a woman between 18 and 30 years old who had recovered from COVID-19. Both conserved end residues are part of each CDR3. A D gene is named only where the DNA matches it firmly. The size of a clone is reported for some rows only, either as once, few or many, or as a class for expanded clones.

v_call	d_call	j_call	clone_size	cdr3_nt	cdr3_aa
TRBV5-1	NA	TRBJ1-1	NA	TGCGCCAGCGCCAACCCTGCCTTACTCGGGGTGAACACTGAAGCTTTCTTT	CASANPALLGVNTEAFF
TRBV3-1/TRBV3-2	NA	TRBJ1-2	NA	TGTGCCAGCAGCCACTTGCCCCCTCGGGGCTACACCTTC	CASSHLPPRGYTF
TRBV3-1/TRBV3-2	NA	TRBJ1-6	NA	TGTGCCAGCAGCCGACAAGACTATAATTCACCCCTCCACTTT	CASSRQDYNSPLHF
TRBV5-1	NA	TRBJ2-7	few	TGCGCCAGCACCCAGTGGAAGTCCGGTCAGGGCCTCTACGAGCAGTACTTC	CASTQWKSGQGLYEQYF
TRBV12-5	NA	TRBJ1-1	NA	TGTGCTAGTGGTCCCCCCCAGGACACTGAAGCTTTCTTT	CASGPPQDTEAFF
TRBV30	NA	TRBJ1-6	NA	TGTGCCTGGGGGTTTGAGTCCACCCTCCACTTT	CAWGFESTLHF
TRBV5-1	NA	TRBJ1-6	NA	TGCGCCAGCAGCTTGGACAGGGCAAGTAATTCACCCCTCCACTTT	CASSLDRASNSPLHF
TRBV28	NA	TRBJ1-1	NA	TGTGCCAGCAGTCTCTTAGACAGCAACACTGAAGCTTTCTTT	CASSLLDSNTEAFF
TRBV18	TRBD1	TRBJ1-1	NA	TGTGCCAGCTCGCCCGGGACAGGGATAGGCACTGAAGCTTTCTTT	CASSPGTGIGTEAFF
TRBV5-6	NA	TRBJ1-5	once	TGTGCCAGCAGCTTGGCGGGATTGTATGGCAATCAGCCCCAGCATTTT	CASSLAGLYGNQPQHF
TRBV28	NA	TRBJ2-1	NA	TGTGCCAGCACCCATGGCAGGCCGAAGAGCTCCTACAATGAGCAGTTCTTC	CASTHGRPKSSYNEQFF
TRBV30	NA	TRBJ1-6	NA	TGTGCCTTCTCAAAGGAGGATTCACCCCTCCACTTT	CAFSKEDSPLHF
TRBV4-1	NA	TRBJ1-5	once	TGCGCCAGCAGCCAAGATGTGCAGGGAAGGAGCAATCAGCCCCAGCATTTT	CASSQDVQGRSNQPQHF
TRBV18	NA	TRBJ1-1	NA	TGTGCCAGCTCACGGGAGGGAGGGAACACTGAAGCTTTCTTT	CASSREGGNTEAFF
TRBV6-5	TRBD2	TRBJ2-1	NA	TGTGCCAGCAGTTACACCCTACTAGCGGACAATGAGCAGTTCTTC	CASSYTLLADNEQFF
TRBV10-1	TRBD2	TRBJ2-3	NA	TGCGCCAGCAGTGATCTAGCGGGGGAGAGCACAGATACGCAGTATTTT	CASSDLAGESTDTQYF
TRBV6-5	NA	TRBJ1-1	NA	TGTGCCAGCAGTTACTCGGCGGTATCCGCCACTGAAGCTTTCTTT	CASSYSAVSATEAFF
TRBV14	NA	TRBJ2-1	NA	TGTGCCAGCACCGAGTCCGGAGGTTCCTACAATGAGCAGTTCTTC	CASTESGGSYNEQFF
TRBV6-5	TRBD2	TRBJ2-5	NA	TGTGCCAGCAGAGGACTAGCGGGGGGAGGAGAGACCCAGTACTTC	CASRGLAGGGETQYF
TRBV13	TRBD1	TRBJ2-3	NA	TGTGCCAGCAGCCAGACAGGGGCCCCTTCAGATACGCAGTATTTT	CASSQTGAPSDTQYF
TRBV2	TRBD2	TRBJ2-5	NA	TGTGCCAGCAGTGGGGTTCGGACTAGCGGGGAGGAGACCCAGTACTTC	CASSGVRTSGEETQYF
TRBV12-3/TRBV12-4	NA	TRBJ1-2	NA	TGTGCCAGCAGCCTCCAGCAGGGTGGCTACACCTTC	CASSLQQGGYTF
TRBV11-2	TRBD2	TRBJ2-1	NA	TGTGCCAGCAGCATACCGGGACTAGGGGACAATGAGCAGTTCTTC	CASSIPGLGDNEQFF
TRBV5-1	NA	TRBJ1-1	NA	TGCGCCAGCAGTTCGGACAGTGAAGCTTTCTTT	CASSSDSEAFF
TRBV29-1	TRBD1	TRBJ1-1	NA	TGCAGCGTTGAGCGGGACAGAGATGAAGCTTTCTTT	CSVERDRDEAFF
TRBV9	TRBD2	TRBJ2-5	NA	TGTGCCAGCAGCGCCCTAGCGGATCCACAAGAGACCCAGTACTTC	CASSALADPQETQYF
TRBV2	TRBD2	TRBJ2-3	NA	TGTGCCAGCAGTGACCCAGGGCTAGCGGCAGATACGCAGTATTTT	CASSDPGLAADTQYF
TRBV3-1/TRBV3-2	NA	TRBJ1-4	NA	TGTGCCAGCAGCCAAGTTTTAACAGTAAATAATGAAAAACTGTTTTTT	CASSQVLTVNNEKLFF
TRBV5-1	NA	TRBJ1-2	NA	TGCGCCAGCAGTCAAGACAGTATTAAAGGCTACACCTTC	CASSQDSIKGYTF
TRBV30	NA	TRBJ2-5	NA	TGTGCCTGGAGTGCGGGGAACCAAGAGACCCAGTACTTC	CAWSAGNQETQYF
TRBV19	TRBD1	TRBJ2-7	NA	TGTGCCAGTAGTGAGGACAGGGAAAATGACGAGCAGTACTTC	CASSEDRENDEQYF
TRBV5-1	TRBD1	TRBJ1-1	NA	TGCGCCAGCAGCTTGGGATACACAGGGGCGAACTTGGCTGAAGCTTTCTTT	CASSLGYTGANLAEAFF
TRBV4-1	TRBD2	TRBJ2-3	NA	TGCGCCAGCAGCCAAGGGGAGGCGGGGGGCTTTAGAGATACGCAGTATTTT	CASSQGEAGGFRDTQYF
TRBV3-1/TRBV3-2	NA	TRBJ2-3	once	TGTGCCAGCAGCCGTAGCGGCACAGATACGCAGTATTTT	CASSRSGTDTQYF
TRBV5-8	NA	TRBJ1-1	once	TGTGCCAGCACCTCTGGAGTGAGCACTGAAGCTTTCTTT	CASTSGVSTEAFF
TRBV6-5	NA	TRBJ2-7	NA	TGTGCCAGCAGCCCCTCCGGCCCAGGGGCCTACGAGCAGTACTTC	CASSPSGPGAYEQYF
TRBV7-9	TRBD1	TRBJ1-1	NA	TGTGCCAGCAGCTCCCGACAGGGCACTGAAGCTTTCTTT	CASSSRQGTEAFF
TRBV19	NA	TRBJ1-5	once	TGTGCCAGTAGTATGGCCTTTTTCGGCGAGGAAGGCAATCAGCCCCAGCATTTT	CASSMAFFGEEGNQPQHF
TRBV4-1	NA	TRBJ2-6	NA	TGCGCCAGCAGCCAACGAGAACTCTCTGGGGCCAACGTCCTGACTTTC	CASSQRELSGANVLTF
TRBV12-3/TRBV12-4	TRBD1	TRBJ1-2	NA	TGTGCCAGCAGCCCCCCACAGGGGCAGGGCACCTTC	CASSPPQGQGTF
TRBV4-1	NA	TRBJ2-4	NA	TGCGCCAGCAGGCCTAAACAGGGAATAGGAAACATTCAGTACTTC	CASRPKQGIGNIQYF
TRBV18	NA	TRBJ1-4	few	TGTGCCAGCTCACCCTTTGAGAGTGCAACTAATGAAAAACTGTTTTTT	CASSPFESATNEKLFF
TRBV27	TRBD1	TRBJ1-1	once	TGTGCCAGCAGTCCCGGGACAGGGGGTGGAACTGAAGCTTTCTTT	CASSPGTGGGTEAFF
TRBV5-6	TRBD1	TRBJ1-2	NA	TGTGCCAGCAGCTCTCCGGGACAGGGTAAAGGTGGCTACACCTTC	CASSSPGQGKGGYTF
TRBV27	NA	TRBJ2-3	NA	TGTGCCAGCAGTTTACGGTCAGGGGCCCCAGATACGCAGTATTTT	CASSLRSGAPDTQYF
TRBV30	NA	TRBJ2-5	NA	TGTGCCTGGAGTAAGGGGCGGGGAGTTTTGGGGGAGACCCAGTACTTC	CAWSKGRGVLGETQYF
TRBV15	NA	TRBJ1-4	once	TGTGCCACCAGCAAGGGGGGGGGAACTAATGAAAAACTGTTTTTT	CATSKGGGTNEKLFF
TRBV13	NA	TRBJ2-7	NA	TGTGCCAGCAGCTCAGCGGAGCAGATCTACGAGCAGTACTTC	CASSSAEQIYEQYF
TRBV7-9	NA	TRBJ1-5	few	TGTGCCAGCAGCCCCGGAGGTACAAGCAATCAGCCCCAGCATTTT	CASSPGGTSNQPQHF
TRBV7-9	TRBD1	TRBJ1-2	NA	TGTGCCAGCAGCTTAGACAGGGGGACCGGCGGCTACACCTTC	CASSLDRGTGGYTF
TRBV19	TRBD1	TRBJ2-1	once	TGTGCCAGTAGTAGTCGACAGGGCATCATAAGTGCTTTAGCCTACAATGAGCAGTTCTTC	CASSSRQGIISALAYNEQFF
TRBV7-9	TRBD1	TRBJ2-3	NA	TGTGCCAGCAGCTTCGGACAGGGAGGTACGCAGTATTTT	CASSFGQGGTQYF
TRBV7-2	NA	TRBJ2-1	NA	TGTGCCAGCAGCCCTAGAGTTGGAGGGAGCAATGAGCAGTTCTTC	CASSPRVGGSNEQFF
TRBV10-1	TRBD2	TRBJ2-7	NA	TGCGCCAGCAGTGACTTAGCGGGGGGGCCGGATGAGCAGTACTTC	CASSDLAGGPDEQYF
TRBV10-3	TRBD2	TRBJ2-7	NA	TGTGCCATCAGTGGGGGGAGGGCCTACGAGCAGTACTTC	CAISGGRAYEQYF